A selection of T cell receptor beta chains follows, all from one sample in a study of cytomegalovirus exposure and HLA in healthy donors. Profiled with immunoSEQ multiplex PCR; TCRdb holds only in-frame clones, not every one. The repertoire table contains fewer than 60,000 clones. Sequencing was carried out using PBMCs. The receptor set was obtained from a woman in her forties in good health and CMV-seronegative. CDR3s include the opening cysteine and the closing phenylalanine or tryptophan. The D gene is left open where the match is weak.

J gene: TRBJ2-7
D gene: .
V gene: TRBV5-1
CDR3 DNA: TGCGCCAGCCGCCTTGAGGGATACGAGCAGTACTTC
CDR3 protein: CASRLEGYEQYF

J gene: TRBJ2-5
D gene: .
V gene: TRBV18
CDR3 DNA: TGTGCCAGCTCACCCCCCGGGGGAGACCAAGAGACCCAGTACTTC
CDR3 protein: CASSPPGGDQETQYF

J gene: TRBJ1-1
D gene: .
V gene: TRBV6-1
CDR3 DNA: TGTGCCAGCAGCAACAGGGTTACTGAAGCTTTCTTT
CDR3 protein: CASSNRVTEAFF

J gene: TRBJ1-2
D gene: TRBD1
V gene: TRBV29-1
CDR3 DNA: TGCAGCGTTGTAGGACAGGGGGGCGGCTACACCTTC
CDR3 protein: CSVVGQGGGYTF

J gene: TRBJ2-2
D gene: TRBD2
V gene: TRBV5-8
CDR3 DNA: TGTGCCAGCAGCCCGGGACTAGCGGGAGGTATCGGGGAGCTGTTTTTT
CDR3 protein: CASSPGLAGGIGELFF

J gene: TRBJ1-1
D gene: .
V gene: TRBV19
CDR3 DNA: TGTGCCAGTAGTCCGGCTGGACAGTCGAACACTGAAGCTTTCTTT
CDR3 protein: CASSPAGQSNTEAFF

J gene: TRBJ2-5
D gene: .
V gene: TRBV2
CDR3 DNA: TGTGCCAGCAGTGTACAAACCAGGGTGCCCCAAGAGACCCAGTACTTC
CDR3 protein: CASSVQTRVPQETQYF

J gene: TRBJ1-2
D gene: .
V gene: TRBV10-3
CDR3 DNA: TGTGCCATCAGTGATGCAGGGGACTATGGCTACACCTTC
CDR3 protein: CAISDAGDYGYTF

J gene: TRBJ2-7
D gene: .
V gene: TRBV27
CDR3 DNA: TGTGCCAGCAGCGGCCAGGGGGGTGTAACGGGCGAGCAGTACTTC
CDR3 protein: CASSGQGGVTGEQYF

J gene: TRBJ1-6
D gene: .
V gene: TRBV4-2
CDR3 DNA: TGTGCCAGCAGCCAAGAGCAGGGCTATTCACCCCTCCACTTT
CDR3 protein: CASSQEQGYSPLHF